The clone carrying this TCR beta chain was seen a handful of times. TCRdb ran MiXCR on the 5' RACE reads and lists one entry per CDR3 protein. The sample yields 350,000 or so distinct CDR3 sequences, 11% seen once. The source of the sample is a study of CD8 T cells in ankylosing spondylitis. CDR1 and CDR2 (germline): SGHTA, FQGTGA. The CDR3 consists of 15 residues. V lost 5 bases to trimming and J lost 3 bases; unmatched junction nucleotides: 4. The TCR comes from a female donor with ankylosing spondylitis or in good health (not recorded which). The chain employs TRBV7-3 and TRBJ2-1, with 10 bases identical to TRBD1. Sequencing was carried out using blood, either unsorted or a sorted T cell fraction (not recorded which). The CDR3 DNA sequence: TGTGCCAGCAGCCCGTGGACAGGGGGCTACAATGAGCAGTTCTTC. Protein product: CASSPWTGGYNEQFF.